This T cell receptor beta chain was obtained from a study of blood T cell repertoires in COVID-19. Assay: immunoSEQ multiplex PCR; the TCRdb copy retains only in-frame clones and omits some. The table has some 400,000 clones, about nine tenths seen once. The CDR3 has 15 residues. From germline, CDR1 is SNHLY and CDR2 FYNNEI. V gave up 2 bases and J gave up 4 bases; unmatched junction bases: 3. This clone showed up just once. The source is a woman between 40 and 50 years old who had been exposed to COVID-19. The chain employs TRBV2 and TRBJ2-1; 9 positions match TRBD1. The specimen sequenced was PBMCs or T cells enriched from blood (not recorded which). This CDR3 is CASSERGQGYNEQFF. The CDR3 bases are TGTGCCAGCAGTGAAAGGGGACAGGGTTACAATGAGCAGTTCTTC.